This T cell receptor (beta chain) was found in a study of early T cells in non-severe SARS-CoV-2 infection. The CDR3 totals 16 residues. Per the germline V gene, CDR1 is MDHEN and CDR2 is SYDVKM. V lost 6 bases and J lost 0, with 15 bases in between. Each CDR3 protein is one row after TCRdb ran MiXCR on the 5' RACE reads. The sample has around 78,000 distinct CDR3 sequences, around a tenth seen once. This clonotype was seen at least ten times. The sequencing here drew on whole blood, taken at baseline. The gene calls are TRBV28 and TRBJ1-5, with a tentative D call TRBD1 (5 bases). This TCR came from an adult who was a healthcare worker with PCR-confirmed SARS-CoV-2 infection or an uninfected control (not recorded which). The CDR3 region has the DNA TGTGCCAGCAGCTTTGGGACGGCCGTTAGCAATCAGCCCCAGCATTTT. It yields the protein CASSFGTAVSNQPQHF.